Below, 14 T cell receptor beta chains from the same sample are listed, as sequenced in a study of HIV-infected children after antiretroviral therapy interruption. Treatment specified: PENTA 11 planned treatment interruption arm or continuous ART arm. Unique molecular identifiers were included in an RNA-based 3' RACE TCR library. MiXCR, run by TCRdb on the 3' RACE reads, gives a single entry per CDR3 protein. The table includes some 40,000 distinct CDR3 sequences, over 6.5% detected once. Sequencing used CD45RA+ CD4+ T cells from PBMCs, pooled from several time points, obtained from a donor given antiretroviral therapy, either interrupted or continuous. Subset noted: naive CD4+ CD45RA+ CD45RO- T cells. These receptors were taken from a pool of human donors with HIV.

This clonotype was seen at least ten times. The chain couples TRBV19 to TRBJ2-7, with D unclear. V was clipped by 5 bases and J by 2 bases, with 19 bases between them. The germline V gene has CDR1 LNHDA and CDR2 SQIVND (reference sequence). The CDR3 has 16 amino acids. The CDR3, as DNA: TGTGCCAGTAGTTCCTCTGTCACCCAAAGACCCTACGAGCAGTACTTC. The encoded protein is CASSSSVTQRPYEQYF.

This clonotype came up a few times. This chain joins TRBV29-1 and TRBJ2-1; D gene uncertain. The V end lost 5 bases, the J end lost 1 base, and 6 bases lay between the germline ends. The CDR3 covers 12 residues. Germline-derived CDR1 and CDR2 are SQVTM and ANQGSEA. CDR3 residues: CSVSQSYNEQFF. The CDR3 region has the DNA TGCAGCGTTTCCCAATCCTACAATGAGCAGTTCTTC.

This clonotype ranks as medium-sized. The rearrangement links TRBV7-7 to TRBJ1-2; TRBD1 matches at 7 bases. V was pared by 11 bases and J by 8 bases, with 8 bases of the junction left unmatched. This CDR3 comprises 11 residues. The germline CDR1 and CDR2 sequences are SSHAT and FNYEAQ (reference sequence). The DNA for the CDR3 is TGTGCCGTCCGACAGGGAGACGGCTACACCTTC. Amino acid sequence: CAVRQGDGYTF.

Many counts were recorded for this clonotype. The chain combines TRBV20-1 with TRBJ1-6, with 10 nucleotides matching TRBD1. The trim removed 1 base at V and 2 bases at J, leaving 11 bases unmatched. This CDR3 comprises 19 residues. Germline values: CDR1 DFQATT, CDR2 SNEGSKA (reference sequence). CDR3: CSARGTETDRGTYNSPLHF. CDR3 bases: TGCAGTGCTAGAGGCACTGAAACGGACAGGGGGACCTATAATTCACCCCTCCACTTT.

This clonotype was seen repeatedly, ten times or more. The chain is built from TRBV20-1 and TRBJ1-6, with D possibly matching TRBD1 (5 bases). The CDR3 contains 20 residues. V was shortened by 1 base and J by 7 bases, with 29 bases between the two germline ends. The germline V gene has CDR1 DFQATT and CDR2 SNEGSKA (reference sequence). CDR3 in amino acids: CSARGTSRQGYNPSNSPLHF. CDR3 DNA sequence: TGCAGTGCTAGAGGAACTTCTCGTCAGGGCTACAATCCTAGCAATTCACCCCTCCACTTT.

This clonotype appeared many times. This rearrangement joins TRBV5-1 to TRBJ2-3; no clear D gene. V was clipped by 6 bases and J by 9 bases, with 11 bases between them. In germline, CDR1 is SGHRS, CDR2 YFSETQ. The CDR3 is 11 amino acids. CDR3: CASMQEHTQYF. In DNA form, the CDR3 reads TGCGCCAGCATGCAGGAGCACACGCAGTATTTT.

This CDR3 reads CASSLDRVGNEQYF. Here the CDR3 DNA reads TGTGCCAGCAGCTTAGACAGGGTGGGAAACGAGCAGTACTTC. The gene calls are TRBV6-5 and TRBJ2-7; 7 nucleotides align to TRBD1. CDR3 length: 14 amino acids. The trim removed 6 bases at V and 5 bases at J, leaving 10 bases unmatched. From germline, CDR1 is MNHEY and CDR2 SVGAGI.

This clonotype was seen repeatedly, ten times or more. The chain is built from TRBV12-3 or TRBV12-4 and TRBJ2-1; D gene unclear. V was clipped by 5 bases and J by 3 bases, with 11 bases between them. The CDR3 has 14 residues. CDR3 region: CASSPRTDYNEQFF. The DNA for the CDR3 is TGTGCCAGCAGTCCCCGCACAGACTACAATGAGCAGTTCTTC.

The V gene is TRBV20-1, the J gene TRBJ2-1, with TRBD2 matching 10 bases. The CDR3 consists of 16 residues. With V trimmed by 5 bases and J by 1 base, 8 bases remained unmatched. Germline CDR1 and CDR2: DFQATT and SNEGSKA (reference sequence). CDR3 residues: CSAPPGLAISYNEQFF. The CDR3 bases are TGCAGTGCTCCCCCGGGACTAGCGATTTCCTACAATGAGCAGTTCTTC.

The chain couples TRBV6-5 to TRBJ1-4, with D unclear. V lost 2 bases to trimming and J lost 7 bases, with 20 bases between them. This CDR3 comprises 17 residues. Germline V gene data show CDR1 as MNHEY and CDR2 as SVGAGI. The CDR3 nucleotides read TGTGCCAGCAGTTACCGCCGACTGGGCCGTATTAGTGAAAAACTGTTTTTT. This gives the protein CASSYRRLGRISEKLFF.

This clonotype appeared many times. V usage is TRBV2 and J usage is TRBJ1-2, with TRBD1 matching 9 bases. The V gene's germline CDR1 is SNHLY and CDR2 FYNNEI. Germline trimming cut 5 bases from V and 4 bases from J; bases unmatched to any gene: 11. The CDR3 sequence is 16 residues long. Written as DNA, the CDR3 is TGTGCCAGCAGTCCGAAGACCGGGACAGGGTCCTATGGCTACACCTTC. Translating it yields CASSPKTGTGSYGYTF.

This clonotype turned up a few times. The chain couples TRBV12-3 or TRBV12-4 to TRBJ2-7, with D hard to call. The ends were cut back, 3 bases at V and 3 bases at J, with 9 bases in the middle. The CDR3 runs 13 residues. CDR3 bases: TGTGCCAGCAGTTTCGGCAGAAACTACGAGCAGTACTTC. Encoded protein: CASSFGRNYEQYF.

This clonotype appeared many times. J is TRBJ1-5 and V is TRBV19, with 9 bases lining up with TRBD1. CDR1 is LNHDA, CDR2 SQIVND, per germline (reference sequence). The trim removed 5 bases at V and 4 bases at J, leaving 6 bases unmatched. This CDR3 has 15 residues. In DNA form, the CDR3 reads TGTGCCAGTAGTGGGGGACAGGGAAGGAATCAGCCCCAGCATTTT. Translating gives CASSGGQGRNQPQHF. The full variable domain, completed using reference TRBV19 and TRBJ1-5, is DGGITQSPKYLFRKEGQNVTLSCEQNLNHDAMYWYRQDPGQGLRLIYYSQIVNDFQKGDIAEGYSVSREKKESFPLTVTSAQKNPTAFYLCASSGGQGRNQPQHFGDGTRLSIL.

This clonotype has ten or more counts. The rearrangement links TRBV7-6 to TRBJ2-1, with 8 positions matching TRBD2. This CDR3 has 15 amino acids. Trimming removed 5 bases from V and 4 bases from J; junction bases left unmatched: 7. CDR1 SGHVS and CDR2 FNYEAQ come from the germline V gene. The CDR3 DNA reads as TGTGCCAGCAGCCCAGTAGCGGGGTTATACAATGAGCAGTTCTTC. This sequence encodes CASSPVAGLYNEQFF.